This T cell receptor beta chain was observed in a study of tumor-infiltrating lymphocytes in primary liver carcinoma (dated by TCRdb to the late 2010s). About the study as a whole: Of the five patients (three men and two women, aged 30 to 69 years), four had hepatocellular carcinoma and one had combined HCC and intrahepatic cholangiocarcinoma. Samples yielded roughly 3.5 to 8 million productive TCRbeta reads; read depth did not differ significantly between tissue types. Repertoires from technical replicates were highly reproducible, with mean shared-clone rates approximately 0.88 and correlation coefficients above 0.95. A total of some 35 specimens from 5 patients went through TCRbeta repertoire sequencing, namely 25 tumor regions, 5 adjacent noncancerous liver tissues and 5 peripheral blood samples. Across five regions of each liver tumor, along with adjacent normal tissue and blood, the study brought together TCRbeta repertoire sequencing, expression microarrays and whole-exome sequencing. The tumors of the five patients were staged as T1-T3 N0M0, with maximum diameters ranging from roughly 4 to 11 cm. The roughly 25 tumor region samples were profiled with Agilent mRNA microarrays so that TCRbeta repertoire diversity could be related to the local molecular phenotype. Study-wide conclusions, independent of this receptor: Since the samples were bulk and unsorted, there was no way to compare CD4+ and CD8+ T cell repertoires. The top 250 clones accounted for a significantly greater share of the repertoire in tumors than in blood (p = 0.039). Repertoire overlap was higher between tumor regions (mean about 36%) than tumor-adjacent (approximately 17%) or tumor-blood (roughly 14%) pairs, consistent with antigen-driven expansion. Only a few patients were included in the study, and the authors note that the findings should be validated in a larger study. Only the TCR beta chain was sequenced, which likely underestimates true repertoire diversity because unpaired alpha chains were not captured. Just about 8-24% of top clones turned up in all five regions of a tumor, which suggests spatial heterogeneity among tumor-infiltrating T cells.

A constant-region primer and ProtoScript II reverse transcriptase were used to reverse-transcribe TCRbeta-specific cDNA from approximately 450 ng total RNA. Construction of the TCRbeta libraries relied on three nested rounds of multiplex PCR, following a slightly modified ARM-PCR procedure. Multiplex TRBV1-TRBV30 forward primers and a Cbeta reverse primer were used in the first two PCR rounds, each of which was run for 10 to 11 cycles. Sample barcodes and Illumina adapters were attached in a final 25-cycle PCR using Deep VentR polymerase. Before sequencing, amplicons of 200-500 bp were gel-purified using a QIAquick gel extraction kit. The TCRbeta amplicons were sequenced with 250-bp paired-end reads on an Illumina HiSeq 2500. On the study's bioinformatics: Quality trimming of reads was performed with Trimmomatic v0.33, and paired reads were merged with FLASH v1.2.11 so that full CDR3 sequences could be recovered. V, D and J germline segments were assigned to the rearranged TCRbeta sequences using MiGEC v1.2.1b. Clonotype statistics and Shannon-Wiener diversity indices were computed with VDJtools v1.0.0. Except for diversity analysis, only the 250 most abundant clonotypes of each sample were used in subsequent analyses to reduce sampling bias. The public reads were reanalyzed by TCRdb: fastp trimming at Q25, MiXCR alignment, in-frame beta chains only. When rows share a CDR3 protein, they turn into one entry using the most common DNA and genes. The V and J calls and clone size are TCRdb's, not the authors'. Here the sample has roughly 53,000 distinct CDR3 sequences; over 65% occur a single time. The ten largest clones add up to about 25% of the sample.

The CDR3 numbers 14 amino acids, ends counted. This entry keeps only the CDR3 DNA: 42 bases, framed from base 1. V is cut back by 2 bases and J by 3 bases, with 5 bases in the junction unmatched. The germline V gene (reference sequence) provides CDR1 SGHKS and CDR2 YYEKEE. With respect to this clonotype: Its antigen is currently not known. This CDR3 fails to terminate in the conserved phenylalanine or tryptophan, so it likely reflects a read error.

Total RNA and DNA were co-extracted without cell sorting from around 20-30 mg of bulk tissue using the AllPrep DNA/RNA mini kit. Surgical resection was performed in China between November 2015 and early 2016 on four to six patients with histopathologically diagnosed primary liver carcinoma. At the time of sampling, the patients were treatment-naive and had chronic HBV infection. Five spatially separated regions were sampled per tumor: superior, inferior, left-lateral and right-lateral poles, plus the tumor centre. Histology showed that every tumor sample contained more than 80% viable tumor cells. Each fresh piece of tumor and adjacent tissue was cut in two, with one half stored in RNAlater at -80 degrees C and the other half sent for histology.

The sequencing sample was made of liver tumor tissue from sampling region 2. Explained via the paper, the cell subset or site label denotes: tumor region T2, inferior pole. The source is a man aged 35 to 55 with primary liver carcinoma and hepatitis B virus infection. The sequence links TRBV5-5 to TRBJ2-7, and 7 bases in between align with TRBD2. The CDR3 corresponds to CASSLTSGDYEQYL. Read as DNA, the sequence is TGTGCCAGCAGCTTAACGAGCGGGGACTACGAGCAGTACTTA.